This paragraph covers one T cell receptor beta chain sequence. Its antigen specificity is not known. No base-level quality is on record; no much larger clone is a single base apart. This sample is drawn from a study of blood T cell repertoires in COVID-19 (TCRdb year 2020). Turning to the overall study: Collaborator samples came from the United States, Italy and Spain and covered acute and convalescent phases of COVID-19. The material from the prospective study consisted of cDNA or gDNA derived from T cells, B-cell-depleted T cells, or PBMCs. The dataset comprised deeply sampled blood TCRbeta repertoires from subjects exposed to, actively infected with, or recovered from COVID-19. The repertoires were made available in a free public database intended to serve as a resource for research on the immune response to SARS-CoV-2. The samples were drawn from the first 160 participants of the ongoing ImmuneRACE study and from over a thousand subjects provided by 6 global collaborators. Nearly every sample came with metadata listing a de-identified subject ID, COVID-19 status, age in years and sex. Where available, HLA class I and class II types were taken from metadata supplied by the sample provider and were not determined by assay-based typing. The research as a whole found: Clinical and demographic metadata were provided uncurated, with the amount varying by source and participant.

The immunoSEQ Assay, a bias-controlled multiplex PCR, was used to amplify TCRbeta CDR3 regions from genomic DNA. The paper's processing steps were these. The number of nucleated cells in each sample was estimated from the amplification of reference gene primers within the assay. Sequence reads were collapsed and filtered to measure the absolute abundance of every unique TCRbeta CDR3 rearrangement. Productive Simpson clonality was computed per sample as the square root of Simpson's diversity index over productive rearrangements. Drawn from immuneACCESS, this table holds only the in-frame rearrangements with V and J called that TCRdb kept. Clones are partly lost; checked studies trace under half to an unresolved V gene and leave the rest unexplained. V and J calls and clone size are those listed in that table; D and trimming were worked out from the DNA. For this sample the table gives over 110,000 clones, of which 81% were detected only once. Together, the top ten hold about 7.5% of the sample.

In the germline V gene, CDR1 corresponds to SNHLY and CDR2 to FYNNEI. At the junction V is shortened by 7 bases and J by 7 bases, with 14 bases in between. The CDR3 runs 12 amino acids, cysteine and phenylalanine included. Just CDR3 DNA is preserved here, 36 bases in frame from base 1. Each collaborating institution followed its own protocols to collect whole blood in K2EDTA tubes. For TCRbeta analysis, collaborators shipped samples in one of three forms: frozen whole blood, isolated PBMCs, or DNA extracted from either of those sample types. The chain uses TRBV2 and TRBJ2-7; TRBD2 is a weak D gene call, 6 bases matching. Sequencing was carried out using peripheral blood. The TCR was taken from a human donor in a cohort sampled during active COVID-19. The CDR3 region reads CASNSWAGEQYF. The DNA reads as follows: TGTGCCAGCAACAGTTGGGCGGGGGAGCAGTACTTC.